Listed below are T cell receptor beta chains from one sample, sequenced in a study of blood T cell repertoires in COVID-19. The table came from immunoSEQ multiplex PCR; TCRdb's copy has only in-frame clones and leaves some out. The repertoire consists of a few hundred thousand clones, with 84% occurring once and the leading ten covering approximately 2.3%. Sequenced input: peripheral blood. These TCRs come from a middle-aged man who had recovered from COVID-19. Each CDR3 is given with its conserved first and last residue. A D gene is named only where the DNA matches it firmly. Expanded clones get a size class; other rows say once, few or many, or leave the size out.

j_gene: TRBJ2-5
d_gene: .
len: 17
abundance: .
v_gene: TRBV4-1
CDR3nt: TGCGCCAGCAGCCCCTCTGGGGCCCCGAAGTATCAAGAGACCCAGTACTTC
CDR3aa: CASSPSGAPKYQETQYF

j_gene: TRBJ2-3
d_gene: TRBD2
len: 16
abundance: once
v_gene: TRBV5-5
CDR3nt: TGTGCCAGCAGCTTGGCCGGGACTAGCGGCACAGATACGCAGTATTTT
CDR3aa: CASSLAGTSGTDTQYF

j_gene: TRBJ2-2
d_gene: .
len: 15
abundance: .
v_gene: TRBV24-1
CDR3nt: TGTGCCACCAGTGACGCAGGGCTGAACACCGGGGAGCTGTTTTTT
CDR3aa: CATSDAGLNTGELFF

j_gene: TRBJ2-2
d_gene: TRBD2
len: 16
abundance: .
v_gene: TRBV4-3
CDR3nt: TGCGCCAGCAGCCAAGGGGCGGGAGCCGTCACCGGGGAGCTGTTTTTT
CDR3aa: CASSQGAGAVTGELFF

j_gene: TRBJ1-2
d_gene: .
len: 14
abundance: .
v_gene: TRBV30
CDR3nt: TGTGCCTGGAGTGTACTGGGGGGAGGGGTCGGCTACACCTTC
CDR3aa: CAWSVLGGGVGYTF

j_gene: TRBJ2-5
d_gene: TRBD2
len: 17
abundance: .
v_gene: TRBV4-1
CDR3nt: TGCGCCAGCAGCCAAGATAAGGGCGGGGGGGTGCAAGAGACCCAGTACTTC
CDR3aa: CASSQDKGGGVQETQYF

j_gene: TRBJ1-2
d_gene: TRBD1
len: 15
abundance: .
v_gene: TRBV6-5
CDR3nt: TGTGCCAGCAGTAGGACCTCCGGGACAGGCTATGGCTACACCTTC
CDR3aa: CASSRTSGTGYGYTF

j_gene: TRBJ1-1
d_gene: TRBD1
len: 15
abundance: .
v_gene: TRBV11-2
CDR3nt: TGTGCCAGCAGCTTAGGGGGACAGGGGAACACTGAAGCTTTCTTT
CDR3aa: CASSLGGQGNTEAFF

j_gene: TRBJ2-7
d_gene: TRBD2
len: 15
abundance: .
v_gene: TRBV15
CDR3nt: TGTGCCACCAGCAGGCTGGGACTAGCGGGGGGCGAGCAGTACTTC
CDR3aa: CATSRLGLAGGEQYF

j_gene: TRBJ1-1
d_gene: .
len: 13
abundance: .
v_gene: TRBV11-2
CDR3nt: TGTGCCAGCAGCTTAGGACCTAGAACTGAAGCTTTCTTT
CDR3aa: CASSLGPRTEAFF

j_gene: TRBJ1-3
d_gene: .
len: 16
abundance: .
v_gene: TRBV5-4
CDR3nt: TGTGCCAGCAGCTTGGGAACCGCCAGCTCTGGAAACACCATATATTTT
CDR3aa: CASSLGTASSGNTIYF

j_gene: TRBJ1-2
d_gene: TRBD1
len: 13
abundance: .
v_gene: TRBV12-3/TRBV12-4
CDR3nt: TGTGCCAGCAGCCCAGGGGGGAACTATGGCTACACCTTC
CDR3aa: CASSPGGNYGYTF

j_gene: TRBJ1-6
d_gene: .
len: 14
abundance: .
v_gene: TRBV6-4
CDR3nt: TGTGCCAGCAGTGACGGGGGGTGGGATTCACCCCTCCACTTT
CDR3aa: CASSDGGWDSPLHF

j_gene: TRBJ2-7
d_gene: .
len: 13
abundance: .
v_gene: TRBV27
CDR3nt: TGTGCCAGCAGTTTCGGGAGACCCTACGAGCAGTACTTC
CDR3aa: CASSFGRPYEQYF

j_gene: TRBJ1-1
d_gene: .
len: 14
abundance: .
v_gene: TRBV27
CDR3nt: TGTGCCAGCAGCCCGTCACGGGGGGGGACTGAAGCTTTCTTT
CDR3aa: CASSPSRGGTEAFF

j_gene: TRBJ2-4
d_gene: .
len: 19
abundance: few
v_gene: TRBV21-1
CDR3nt: TGTGCCAGCAGCAACCTTCCCGACACGAACCATAGGGCCAAAAACATTCAGTACTTC
CDR3aa: CASSNLPDTNHRAKNIQYF

j_gene: TRBJ2-4
d_gene: .
len: 19
abundance: .
v_gene: TRBV7-2
CDR3nt: TGTGCCAGCAGCTTAGCGCCAGAAACGAACCGGGGAGCCAAAAACATTCAGTACTTC
CDR3aa: CASSLAPETNRGAKNIQYF

j_gene: TRBJ2-7
d_gene: TRBD2
len: 16
abundance: .
v_gene: TRBV7-2
CDR3nt: TGTGCCAGCAGCTTATCGGTAGCGGGGGCCACCTACGAGCAGTACTTC
CDR3aa: CASSLSVAGATYEQYF

j_gene: TRBJ1-1
d_gene: .
len: 14
abundance: few
v_gene: TRBV5-1
CDR3nt: TGCGCCAGCAGCCCAACCGGACAGATATCGAAAGCTTTCTTT
CDR3aa: CASSPTGQISKAFF

j_gene: TRBJ1-1
d_gene: TRBD1
len: 16
abundance: .
v_gene: TRBV4-3
CDR3nt: TGCGCCAGCAGCCAGAGTCCCGGGACAGGGGGCACTGAAGCTTTCTTT
CDR3aa: CASSQSPGTGGTEAFF

j_gene: TRBJ2-3
d_gene: TRBD2
len: 16
abundance: .
v_gene: TRBV10-1
CDR3nt: TGCGCCAGCAGTGAGTCGGGACTAGCGGTCACAGATACGCAGTATTTT
CDR3aa: CASSESGLAVTDTQYF

j_gene: TRBJ1-1
d_gene: .
len: 11
abundance: .
v_gene: TRBV20-1
CDR3nt: TGCAGTGCTAGACAGGGGACTGAAGCTTTCTTT
CDR3aa: CSARQGTEAFF

j_gene: TRBJ2-5
d_gene: TRBD2
len: 18
abundance: .
v_gene: TRBV11-3
CDR3nt: TGTGCCAGCAGCCGCGGAGTTAGCGGGGAACCGTACCAAGAGACCCAGTACTTC
CDR3aa: CASSRGVSGEPYQETQYF

j_gene: TRBJ2-1
d_gene: .
len: 14
abundance: .
v_gene: TRBV21-1
CDR3nt: TGTGCCAGCAGCAACGAAGGGACAGGCAGTGAGCAGTTCTTC
CDR3aa: CASSNEGTGSEQFF

j_gene: TRBJ1-2
d_gene: .
len: 16
abundance: .
v_gene: TRBV7-9
CDR3nt: TGTGCCAGCAGCCCACTACTCGGGTGGGAGGGCGGTGGCTACACCTTC
CDR3aa: CASSPLLGWEGGGYTF

j_gene: TRBJ1-4
d_gene: .
len: 18
abundance: .
v_gene: TRBV21-1
CDR3nt: TGTGCCAGCAGCAAAGGGTTTAAGGGCACAGGGCGTAATGAAAAACTGTTTTTT
CDR3aa: CASSKGFKGTGRNEKLFF